The next 17 T cell receptor beta chains were all read from a single sample in a study of long-term antiretroviral therapy in people with HIV. The libraries were made with immunoSEQ v3.0 at survey level. Repertoires were generated with immunoSEQ multiplex PCR, while TCRdb's copy carries only in-frame clones and drops some. Among 20,000 to 25,000 clones listed, around 80% were seen once. The sample consisted of unsorted PBMCs, taken 2.9 years after starting antiretroviral therapy. Source of these receptors: a woman in her 30s with HIV.

The V gene is TRBV18, the J gene TRBJ1-3; D unclear. There are 15 residues in the CDR3. The germline V gene has CDR1 KGHSH and CDR2 LQKENI. Trimming stripped 6 bases from V and 0 bases from J, with 12 bases between. As DNA, the CDR3 is TGTGCCAGCTCCTTAGGCGGGCCCTCTGGAAACACCATATATTTT. This codes for CASSLGGPSGNTIYF.

The rearrangement links TRBV6-6 to TRBJ1-6, with a tentative D call TRBD1 (5 bases). CDR1 and CDR2 (germline): MNHNY, SVGAGI (reference sequence). V was shortened by 6 bases and J by 8 bases, with 17 bases between the two germline ends. CDR3 length: 15 residues. The CDR3 here is CASSPGPSLDSPLHF. CDR3 DNA sequence: TGTGCCAGCAGCCCGGGGCCCTCCTTAGATTCACCCCTCCACTTT.

J is TRBJ2-3 and V is TRBV30, with D perhaps TRBD2 (6 bases). The V and J ends lost 8 bases and 7 bases respectively, with 19 bases between them. CDR1 is GTSNPN, CDR2 SVGIG, per germline (reference sequence). This CDR3 has 13 amino acids. CDR3 coding DNA: TGTGCCCGATCGGGCGGTGGGGGGAATACGCAGTATTTT. Its protein is CARSGGGGNTQYF.

J is TRBJ1-3 and V is TRBV19; D is unclear. The CDR3 runs to 16 residues. The ends were cut back, 5 bases at V and 4 bases at J, with 18 bases in the middle. Germline CDR1 LNHDA, CDR2 SQIVND (reference sequence). DNA of the CDR3: TGTGCCAGTAGTTCTAGCGGAAATCTGGTCGGAAACACCATATATTTT. Amino acid sequence: CASSSSGNLVGNTIYF.

This clone was seen a few times. The gene calls are TRBV19 and TRBJ1-5; D is ambiguous. There are 14 residues in the CDR3. V lost 4 bases and J lost 0, with 7 bases in between. Per germline, CDR1 LNHDA and CDR2 SQIVND (reference sequence). CDR3 amino acids: CASSTVASNQPQHF. CDR3 nucleotide sequence: TGTGCCAGTAGTACGGTGGCTAGCAATCAGCCCCAGCATTTT.

The V call is TRBV7-9, the J call TRBJ1-1; D is ambiguous. Per germline, CDR1 SEHNR and CDR2 FQNEAQ (reference sequence). The CDR3 is 12 amino acids. Trimming stripped 4 bases from V and 5 bases from J, with 8 bases between. CDR3: CASSSGYTEAFF. The CDR3 DNA reads as TGTGCCAGCAGCTCCGGGTATACTGAAGCTTTCTTT.

J is TRBJ2-1 and V is TRBV9, with TRBD2 identical over 11 bases. Germline CDR1 SGDLS, CDR2 YYNGEE. The CDR3 spans 16 residues. With 2 bases clipped from V and 7 bases from J, the junction kept 8 bases outside the gene matches. The CDR3 reads CASSVGSGGAANEQFF. CDR3 bases: TGTGCCAGCAGCGTCGGTAGCGGGGGGGCAGCGAATGAGCAGTTCTTC. Variable domain in full (rest from reference TRBV9 and TRBJ2-1): DSGVTQTPKHLITATGQRVTLRCSPRSGDLSVYWYQQSLDQGLQFLIQYYNGEERAKGNILERFSAQQFPDLHSELNLSSLELGDSALYFCASSVGSGGAANEQFFGPGTRLTVL.

In nucleotides, the CDR3 is TGTGCCAGCAGTGACTCGAATTTGTCACCCCTCCACTTT. Its translation: CASSDSNLSPLHF. The chain links TRBV6-4 to TRBJ1-6; D is undetermined. This CDR3 is 13 amino acids long. Germline V gene lookup returns CDR1 MRHNA and CDR2 SNTAGT. The V and J ends lost 0 bases and 10 bases respectively, with 7 bases between them.

Only one count was recorded for this clone. The genes are TRBV7-3 and TRBJ1-5; 9 bases are a match to TRBD1. The CDR3 has 15 amino acids. Germline trimming cut 5 bases from V and 9 bases from J; bases unmatched to any gene: 11. Germline CDR1 is SGHTA and CDR2 is FQGTGA. The CDR3 sequence: CASSPPGQGHPPQHF. The CDR3 nucleotides are TGTGCCAGCAGCCCACCGGGACAGGGCCATCCGCCCCAGCATTTT.

The genes are TRBV6-1 and TRBJ1-1; the D is unclear. The germline CDR1 and CDR2 sequences are MNHNS and SASEGT. The CDR3 consists of 15 residues. V lost 1 base, J lost 1 base, and 10 bases lay in between. Here the CDR3 reads CASSEVGVGNTEAFF. The DNA of the CDR3 is TGTGCCAGCAGTGAAGTGGGTGTAGGGAACACTGAAGCTTTCTTT.

CDR3 nucleotide sequence: TGTGCCACGGGACAGGTATATGAGCAGTTCTTC. This encodes CATGQVYEQFF. The chain combines TRBV14 with TRBJ2-1, with 8 bases lining up with TRBD1. V dropped 10 bases and J dropped 8; count of bases not matched to a gene: 4. Germline V gives CDR1 SGHDN, CDR2 FVKESK. The CDR3 has 11 amino acids.

J is TRBJ2-3 and V is TRBV19; 8 nucleotides agree with TRBD1. The CDR3 runs to 15 residues. Germline V lookup: CDR1 LNHDA, CDR2 SQIVND (reference sequence). V lost 4 bases and J lost 1; bases outside the gene matches: 4. CDR3: CASSTGTGRTDTQYF. In DNA form, the CDR3 reads TGTGCCAGTAGTACTGGGACAGGCCGCACAGATACGCAGTATTTT.

V gene TRBV4-2 combines with J gene TRBJ2-2; D is unclear. This CDR3 has 18 residues. With 0 bases removed from V and 2 bases from J, the gap between germline ends came to 16 bases. Per the germline V gene, CDR1 is LGHNA and CDR2 is YNFKEQ. The CDR3 nucleotides read TGTGCCAGCAGCCAAGAAAGGCCGGGCCTCCTTAACACCGGGGAGCTGTTTTTT. Encoded protein: CASSQERPGLLNTGELFF.

The chain has TRBV6-4 and TRBJ1-2, with a weak D call TRBD1 (6 bases). The CDR3 covers 9 residues. V lost 8 bases, J lost 13 bases, and 11 bases lay in between. The germline CDR1 and CDR2 sequences are MRHNA and SNTAGT. The CDR3: CASWGTSTF. The CDR3 DNA reads as TGTGCCAGCTGGGGGACATCCACCTTC.

The chain couples TRBV5-1 to TRBJ2-1; maybe TRBD1 (6 bases). CDR3 length: 19 amino acids. CDR1 is SGHRS, CDR2 YFSETQ, per germline. The V end lost 4 bases, the J end lost 6 bases, and 29 bases lay between the germline ends. The CDR3 loop reads CASSPRGPPGQGSGNEQFF. CDR3 bases: TGCGCCAGCAGCCCGAGGGGACCGCCGGGACAAGGATCTGGCAATGAGCAGTTCTTC.

The chain employs TRBV6-1 and TRBJ1-1; D ambiguous. The CDR3 has 14 amino acids. The germline gives CDR1 MNHNS, CDR2 SASEGT. Trimming shortened V by 6 bases and J by 0 bases, and 11 bases separated the two germline ends. Here the CDR3 reads CASRPENMNTEAFF. DNA of the CDR3: TGTGCCAGCAGGCCGGAAAACATGAACACTGAAGCTTTCTTT.

V gene TRBV2 combines with J gene TRBJ1-2; D is possibly TRBD1 (5 bases). Germline CDR1 and CDR2: SNHLY and FYNNEI. This CDR3 is built from 16 residues. V lost 5 bases and J lost 7, with 23 bases in between. CDR3 in DNA: TGTGCCAGCAGTACCTACCAGGTGCAGGGTCCTTTTGGCTACACCTTC. Translating gives CASSTYQVQGPFGYTF.